The T cell receptor (beta chain) described here comes from a study of monozygotic twins with inflammatory bowel disease. This CDR3 comprises 15 residues. Germline V lookup: CDR1 KGHSH, CDR2 LQKENI. cDNA for each sample came from eight separate reactions. The authors ran two nested PCRs of about 16 and 10 cycles on TCRalpha and TCRbeta cDNA. Reanalyzing the 5' RACE reads, TCRdb keeps one entry per CDR3 protein, without DNA. Its table lists about 160,000 distinct CDR3 sequences. The chain is built from TRBV18 and TRBJ2-2; TCRdb names TRBD1, which stays unverified in the absence of DNA. Sequencing was carried out using blood. The sequence came from a human donor with ulcerative colitis or Crohn's disease, or a healthy co-twin of an affected twin (not recorded which). The CDR3 sequence: CASSPGQGAAGELFF.